The 27 T cell receptor beta chains below come from one sample, sequenced in a study of blood T cell repertoires in COVID-19 (dated by TCRdb to 2019 to 2021). The protocol used for the library was the immunoSEQ multiplex PCR assay. The clones in this table, taken by TCRdb from immuneACCESS, are in-frame only. Not every clone is retained; where verified, under half of the shortfall comes from an unresolved V gene, and the cause of the rest is unknown. The sample table holds 200,000 to 250,000 clones, of which approximately 90% were seen once. The top ten clonotypes cover 2% to 3% of the sample. The specimen was PBMCs or T cells enriched from blood (not recorded which). These receptors were collected from a woman in her twenties or thirties with acute COVID-19.

This clone occurred a few times. V is TRBV27 and J is TRBJ1-2; D perhaps matches TRBD1 (5 bases). This CDR3 region has 13 residues. Germline CDR1 reads MNHEY; CDR2 reads SMNVEV (reference sequence). The germline V and J ends were trimmed by 6 bases and 8 bases, with 16 bases remaining between them. DNA for the CDR3: TGTGCCAGCAGAACCCTGGGGGGGGAGGGCTACACCTTC. Translating gives CASRTLGGEGYTF.

A single count supports this clone. V is TRBV2 and J is TRBJ2-1; a weak D match, TRBD2 (6 bases). This CDR3 spans 12 amino acids. Germline V gives CDR1 SNHLY, CDR2 FYNNEI. V was clipped by 6 bases and J by 10 bases, with 13 bases between them. This CDR3 reads CASRVRLEEQFF. The CDR3, as DNA: TGTGCCAGCAGGGTAAGACTAGAGGAGCAGTTCTTC.

The rearrangement links TRBV9 to TRBJ2-3; the D gene is possibly TRBD2 (6 bases). The CDR3 covers 13 residues. V was trimmed by 6 bases and J by 2 bases, leaving 10 bases between them. CDR1 is SGDLS and CDR2 is YYNGEE in the germline V gene. The CDR3 DNA is TGTGCCAGCAACGGGGGAAACACAGATACGCAGTATTTT. Its protein product is CASNGGNTDTQYF.

This chain connects TRBV19 to TRBJ2-3; 10 nucleotides align to TRBD2. The CDR3 has 16 amino acids. Germline values: CDR1 LNHDA, CDR2 SQIVND (reference sequence). The V and J ends lost 7 bases and 4 bases, in that order; junction bases with no gene match: 11. The CDR3 bases are TGTGCCAGTAATGTTGCGGCTAGCGGGGGATCAGATACGCAGTATTTT. Its protein is CASNVAASGGSDTQYF.

Regarding this clone: A much larger clone sits a single nucleotide away, making a read error possible. This chain uses TRBV6-5 with TRBJ2-2; tentative D call: TRBD1 (5 bases). V was clipped by 4 bases and J by 1 base, with 13 bases between them. The germline CDR1 and CDR2 sequences are MNHEY and SVGAGI. The CDR3 runs to 16 residues. CDR3 in DNA: TGTGCCAGCAGTTTCAGGGTCGGCTTGAACACCGGGGAGCTGTTTTTT. The encoded protein is CASSFRVGLNTGELFF.

The genes are TRBV14 and TRBJ1-2; tentatively, D is TRBD1 (5 bases). Germline V lookup: CDR1 SGHDN, CDR2 FVKESK. The CDR3 is made up of 13 amino acids. V lost 6 bases to trimming and J lost 2 bases, with 10 bases between them. CDR3 DNA sequence: TGTGCCAGCAGTCGGACATTAAACTATGGCTACACCTTC. Its protein is CASSRTLNYGYTF.

J is TRBJ1-4 and V is TRBV3-1 (or the pseudogene TRBV3-2), with TRBD1 matching over 10 bases. The trim removed 3 bases at V and 10 bases at J, leaving 8 bases unmatched. The CDR3 spans 15 residues. Per germline, CDR1 LGHDT and CDR2 YNNKEL (reference sequence). The CDR3 coding sequence is TGTGCCAGCAGCCAGACCCGGGACAGGGGCGGAAAACTGTTTTTT. It is translated as CASSQTRDRGGKLFF.

This chain uses TRBV25-1 with TRBJ2-2; D is uncertain. Trimming removed 0 bases from V and 1 base from J, with 6 bases in between. This CDR3 comprises 15 residues. The V gene's germline CDR1 is MGHDK and CDR2 SYGVNS. CDR3 region: CASSEYAENTGELFF. CDR3 bases: TGTGCCAGCAGTGAATATGCAGAGAACACCGGGGAGCTGTTTTTT.

The chain links TRBV3-1 (or the pseudogene TRBV3-2) to TRBJ1-2; TRBD1 matches 10 bases. This CDR3 has 16 residues. V lost 2 bases, J lost 7 bases, and 10 bases stayed unmatched. Germline CDR1 and CDR2: LGHDT and YNNKEL (reference sequence). For the CDR3, the DNA is TGTGCCAGCAGCCAACCAACAGGGACAGGGGTCACTGGCTACACCTTC. It codes for CASSQPTGTGVTGYTF.

The table lists this clone with a few counts. The rearrangement joins TRBV7-9 to TRBJ1-1; D may be TRBD1 (5 bases). Germline CDR1 reads SEHNR; CDR2 reads FQNEAQ (reference sequence). The V and J ends lost 5 bases and 7 bases respectively, with 14 bases between them. The CDR3 runs to 13 residues. CDR3 sequence: CASSGEGRIEAFF. In DNA form, the CDR3 reads TGTGCCAGCAGCGGAGAGGGGAGGATTGAAGCTTTCTTT. Looking up the rest from reference TRBV7-9 and TRBJ1-1 gives the full variable domain: DTGVSQNPRHKITKRGQNVTFRCDPISEHNRLYWYRQTLGQGPEFLTYFQNEAQLEKSRLLSDRFSAERPKGSFSTLEIQRTEQGDSAMYLCASSGEGRIEAFFGQGTRLTVV.

This rearrangement joins TRBV2 to TRBJ1-6, with D perhaps TRBD1 (6 bases). This CDR3 spans 16 amino acids. Germline CDR1 is SNHLY and CDR2 is FYNNEI. Trimming stripped 7 bases from V and 0 bases from J, with 13 bases between. As DNA, the CDR3 is TGTGCCAGCATGGGGACAAGGGCCTCCTATAATTCACCCCTCCACTTT. Its translation: CASMGTRASYNSPLHF. The full variable domain, its missing parts supplied by reference TRBV2 and TRBJ1-6, is EPEVTQTPSHQVTQMGQEVILRCVPISNHLYFYWYRQILGQKVEFLVSFYNNEISEKSEIFDDQFSVERPDGSNFTLKIRSTKLEDSAMYFCASMGTRASYNSPLHFGNGTRLTVT.

This clone was recorded only once. The genes are TRBV19 and TRBJ1-2; no definite D call. Trimming pared 7 bases from V and 6 bases from J, leaving 24 bases between. Germline V gene data show CDR1 as LNHDA and CDR2 as SQIVND (reference sequence). This CDR3 comprises 16 residues. Here the CDR3 DNA reads TGTGCCAGTATGCGATCAAGCGAGGGCGGGCGGGATGGCTACACCTTC. Its protein product is CASMRSSEGGRDGYTF.

V gene TRBV19 combines with J gene TRBJ1-1, with D uncertain. Germline CDR1 and CDR2: LNHDA and SQIVND (reference sequence). The CDR3 sequence is 14 residues long. V dropped 5 bases and J dropped 1 base, with 11 bases sitting between them. CDR3 amino acids: CASSQRRRNTEAFF. CDR3 in DNA: TGTGCCAGTAGTCAAAGGAGGAGGAACACTGAAGCTTTCTTT.

This clone has only a few counts. The J gene is TRBJ2-7, the V gene TRBV11-2; D might be TRBD2 (5 bases). The germline V and J ends were trimmed by 5 bases and 2 bases, with 16 bases remaining between them. This CDR3 region has 15 residues. Per the germline V gene, CDR1 is SGHAT and CDR2 is FQNNGV. The CDR3 loop is CASSHGVSRTYEQYF. CDR3 DNA: TGTGCCAGCAGCCACGGGGTGAGTAGGACCTACGAGCAGTACTTC.

The genes are TRBV6-2 or TRBV6-3 and TRBJ2-7; possibly TRBD2 for D (6 bases). Trimming removed 0 bases at V and 4 bases at J, with 10 bases between. CDR3 length: 14 residues. Germline V gene data show CDR1 as MNHEY and CDR2 as SVGEGT. CDR3 bases: TGTGCCAGCAGTTACTCCGCAGGGAGGTACGAGCAGTACTTC. Amino acid sequence: CASSYSAGRYEQYF.

This sequence joins TRBV4-3 and TRBJ1-3, with D perhaps TRBD1 (6 bases). Germline loops: CDR1 LGHNA, CDR2 YSLEER. The ends were cut back, 3 bases at V and 4 bases at J, with 19 bases in the middle. This CDR3 region has 17 residues. CDR3: CASSQQQGWRSGNTIYF. CDR3 nucleotide sequence: TGCGCCAGCAGCCAGCAACAGGGCTGGCGGTCAGGAAACACCATATATTTT.

The rearrangement joins TRBV7-2 to TRBJ1-3, with unresolved D. The germline V gene has CDR1 SGHTA and CDR2 FQGNSA. This CDR3 contains 13 residues. V gave up 6 bases and J gave up 0 bases, with 6 bases separating them. The CDR3 is CASRTISGNTIYF. DNA for the CDR3: TGTGCCAGCAGAACTATCTCTGGAAACACCATATATTTT.

The chain links TRBV11-2 to TRBJ2-3; TRBD2 is a possible D gene (6 bases). With 5 bases removed from V and 2 bases from J, the gap between germline ends came to 14 bases. This CDR3 is 15 amino acids long. CDR1 and CDR2 (germline): SGHAT, FQNNGV. Written as DNA, the CDR3 is TGTGCCAGCAGCCTAGCCGGGGGAGCCACAGATACGCAGTATTTT. Translating gives CASSLAGGATDTQYF. The full variable domain, rest sourced from reference TRBV11-2 and TRBJ2-3, is EAGVAQSPRYKIIEKRQSVAFWCNPISGHATLYWYQQILGQGPKLLIQFQNNGVVDDSQLPKDRFSAERLKGVDSTLKIQPAKLEDSAVYLCASSLAGGATDTQYFGPGTRLTVL.

The table lists this clone with a count of one. Other DNA sequences from this sample encode an identical CDR3 as well. V is TRBV6-5 and J is TRBJ2-1, with 9 bases lining up with TRBD2. This CDR3 contains 15 residues. Germline CDR1 MNHEY, CDR2 SVGAGI. The V gene end was trimmed by 5 bases and the J gene end by 2 bases; junction bases not matched to a gene: 4. The CDR3: CASSTLAGAYNEQFF. The CDR3 nucleotides read TGTGCCAGCAGTACCTTAGCGGGGGCCTACAATGAGCAGTTCTTC.

The V and J genes are TRBV10-2 and TRBJ2-4; 7 bases line up with TRBD2. The CDR3 runs to 18 residues. Germline V gene sequence: CDR1 WSHSY, CDR2 SAAADI. V shed 7 bases and J 0 bases; nucleotides not matched to a gene: 15. In DNA, the CDR3 is TGCGCCAGCACCATATCAGGGCGGGACTACCTAGCCAAAAACATTCAGTACTTC. This codes for CASTISGRDYLAKNIQYF.

This sequence joins TRBV12-3 or TRBV12-4 and TRBJ1-2, with 7 bases that match TRBD1. V was pared by 4 bases and J by 7 bases, with 3 bases of the junction left unmatched. The CDR3 length is 12 residues. CDR3 sequence reads: CASSWTGSGYTF. CDR3 in DNA: TGTGCCAGCAGTTGGACAGGTAGTGGCTACACCTTC.

On this clone itself: Distinct nucleotide sequences in the sample also encode this CDR3. The genes are TRBV9 and TRBJ2-7; 9 bases agree with TRBD1. The CDR3 totals 14 residues. The V and J ends lost 2 bases and 2 bases, in that order; junction bases with no gene match: 2. Germline V gene lookup returns CDR1 SGDLS and CDR2 YYNGEE. The CDR3 DNA reads as TGTGCCAGCAGCGTCGGGACAGGGCCCTACGAGCAGTACTTC. Its protein product is CASSVGTGPYEQYF.

V is TRBV5-1 and J is TRBJ1-1, with 9 bases lining up with TRBD1. Losses at the gene ends were 2 bases for V and 5 bases for J; bases not matched to a gene: 10. CDR1 is SGHRS, CDR2 YFSETQ, per germline. The CDR3 totals 16 residues. DNA for the CDR3: TGCGCCAGCAGCTTACAGGGGGCTTACCAGGGGACTGAAGCTTTCTTT. It is translated as CASSLQGAYQGTEAFF.

V gene TRBV6-5 combines with J gene TRBJ1-1; tentative D call: TRBD1 (6 bases). Germline V gene lookup returns CDR1 MNHEY and CDR2 SVGAGI. The V gene lost 4 bases and the J gene lost 6 bases, with 15 bases spanning the gap. CDR3 size: 14 residues. In DNA, the CDR3 is TGTGCCAGCAGTTTTAGGGCAGGGGCGCCTGAAGCTTTCTTT. This codes for CASSFRAGAPEAFF.

V and J are TRBV30 and TRBJ1-2, with 8 bases matching TRBD1. In germline, CDR1 is GTSNPN, CDR2 SVGIG (reference sequence). The CDR3 consists of 17 residues. Germline trimming cut 2 bases from V and 1 base from J; bases unmatched to any gene: 12. CDR3 amino acids: CAWSPLTGAGVNYGYTF. The CDR3 nucleotides read TGTGCCTGGAGTCCGCTGACAGGGGCGGGGGTTAACTATGGCTACACCTTC.

This clone was seen a single time. V and J are TRBV5-1 and TRBJ1-4; 8 bases line up with TRBD1. The CDR3 totals 15 residues. Germline CDR1 reads SGHRS; CDR2 reads YFSETQ. V dropped 4 bases and J dropped 2; count of bases not matched to a gene: 4. CDR3 nucleotides: TGCGCCAGCAGCGACAGGGGTACCACTAATGAAAAACTGTTTTTT. Amino acid sequence: CASSDRGTTNEKLFF.

In DNA, the CDR3 is TGTGCCATCAGCTTAGACGGAGGGAGCTCCTACGAGCAGTACTTC. It translates to CAISLDGGSSYEQYF. The genes are TRBV10-3 and TRBJ2-7, with a possible D match to TRBD2 (6 bases). The CDR3 has 15 amino acids. The ends were cut back, 6 bases at V and 0 bases at J, with 15 bases in the middle. Looked up from germline, CDR1 is ENHRY and CDR2 is SYGVKD.